Each of the 27 T cell receptor beta chains below was sequenced from the same sample in a study of CD8+CD57+ T cells in acquired aplastic anemia (dated by TCRdb to between 2017 and 2018). Data came from an Illumina HiSeq 2000. Genomic DNA served as template for TCR beta VDJ combination and CDR3 sequence profiling. The public sequencing data were trimmed at Q25 with fastp and processed into clonotypes with MiXCR by TCRdb, which kept only in-frame beta chains. A single entry per CDR3 protein holds the most common genes and DNA from its merged rows. This sample holds roughly 93,000 distinct CDR3 sequences; roughly two thirds were observed only once. The top ten clones comprise more than 55% of the sample. Flow cytometry had shown CD8+CD57+ cell expansion in the patients selected for sequencing. Sequences were obtained from sorted CD4+, CD8+, or CD8+CD57+ T cells (not recorded which) from PBMCs. These receptors all stem from a human donor with aplastic anemia.

This clonotype turned up a few times. The rearrangement joins TRBV19 to TRBJ2-3, with 7 bases that match TRBD2. Germline-derived CDR1 and CDR2 are LNHDA and SQIVND (reference sequence). With V trimmed by 8 bases and J by 4 bases, 6 bases remained unmatched. The length of the CDR3 is 13 residues. The CDR3 bases are TGTGCCAGTCGGACAAGCGGGGCAGATACGCAGTATTTT. Translation gives CASRTSGADTQYF.

This clonotype was found a few times. This rearrangement joins TRBV20-1 to TRBJ2-5; 10 nucleotides align to TRBD2. Germline V CDR1 and CDR2: DFQATT, SNEGSKA (reference sequence). With V trimmed by 6 bases and J by 1 base, 8 bases remained unmatched. The CDR3 has 15 residues. CDR3 DNA: TGCAGTGCCCCCCTACTAGCGGGAATCCAAGAGACCCAGTACTTC. Encoded protein: CSAPLLAGIQETQYF.

CDR3 region: CSASLLRPGSYEQYF. The CDR3 DNA is TGCAGTGCTAGCCTACTTCGGCCGGGCTCCTACGAGCAGTACTTC. The gene calls are TRBV20-1 and TRBJ2-7; no firm D call. The CDR3 has 15 amino acids. V lost 3 bases and J lost 0, with 15 bases in between. The germline V gene has CDR1 DFQATT and CDR2 SNEGSKA (reference sequence).

The J gene is TRBJ2-7, the V gene TRBV2; D unresolved. V lost 0 bases to trimming and J lost 6 bases, with 6 bases between them. CDR3 length: 12 residues. CDR1 and CDR2 from the germline V gene are SNHLY and FYNNEI. CDR3 nucleotides: TGTGCCAGCAGTGAAGCGCGCAGCGAGCAGTACTTC. It yields the protein CASSEARSEQYF.

The gene calls are TRBV29-1 and TRBJ2-7; D may be TRBD1 (6 bases). V lost 4 bases to trimming and J lost 0 bases, with 13 bases between them. The germline V gene has CDR1 SQVTM and CDR2 ANQGSEA. The CDR3 consists of 14 residues. The CDR3 sequence: CSVAGHEASYEQYF. CDR3 nucleotides: TGCAGCGTTGCGGGACACGAAGCCTCCTACGAGCAGTACTTC.

In its sample, this clonotype was seen a few times. The chain joins TRBV7-6 to TRBJ1-4; no definite D call. Trimming stripped 1 base from V and 6 bases from J, with 6 bases between. Germline values: CDR1 SGHVS, CDR2 FNYEAQ. The CDR3 sequence is 13 residues long. This CDR3 is CASSLEADEKLFF. CDR3 in DNA: TGTGCCAGCAGCTTAGAAGCTGATGAAAAACTGTTTTTT. Complete variable domain (other parts from reference TRBV7-6 and TRBJ1-4): GAGVSQSPRYKVTKRGQDVALRCDPISGHVSLYWYRQALGQGPEFLTYFNYEAQQDKSGLPNDRFSAERPEGSISTLTIQRTEQRDSAMYRCASSLEADEKLFFGSGTQLSVL.

This clonotype was counted once. The chain combines TRBV24-1 with TRBJ2-1; TRBD2 aligns across 13 bases. Germline-derived CDR1 and CDR2 are KGHDR and SFDVKD. With 4 bases clipped from V and 7 bases from J, the junction kept 9 bases outside the gene matches. The CDR3 is 17 amino acids. For the CDR3, the DNA is TGTGCCACCAGTGACTCCGGGACTAGCGGGATATTAAATGAGCAGTTCTTC. Amino acids: CATSDSGTSGILNEQFF.

The V gene is TRBV19, the J gene TRBJ1-1; no firm D call. The germline V and J ends were trimmed by 4 bases and 0 bases, with 6 bases remaining between them. The CDR3 totals 13 residues. CDR1 LNHDA and CDR2 SQIVND come from the germline V gene (reference sequence). For the CDR3, the DNA is TGTGCCAGTAGTACTTTCATGAACACTGAAGCTTTCTTT. It translates to CASSTFMNTEAFF.

The CDR3, as DNA: TGTGCCATCAGTGTGGCCGGCTACGAGCAGTACTTC. Residues: CAISVAGYEQYF. The chain couples TRBV10-3 to TRBJ2-7; D gene unclear. The CDR3 sequence is 12 residues long. V was pared by 4 bases and J by 3 bases, with 7 bases between. The germline CDR1 and CDR2 sequences are ENHRY and SYGVKD.

The J gene is TRBJ1-1, the V gene TRBV19; no clear D. Germline V lookup: CDR1 LNHDA, CDR2 SQIVND (reference sequence). V lost 1 base and J 4 bases, leaving 10 bases between the germline ends. CDR3 size: 14 residues. The CDR3 DNA is TGTGCCAGTAGTATAGCACCAGGACTCACTGAAGCTTTCTTT. The encoded protein is CASSIAPGLTEAFF.

This clonotype was observed a single time. This rearrangement joins TRBV7-9 to TRBJ2-7; no definite D call. Looked up from germline, CDR1 is SEHNR and CDR2 is FQNEAQ (reference sequence). The CDR3 runs 13 residues. The ends were cut back, 3 bases at V and 1 base at J, with 7 bases in the middle. This CDR3 reads CASSLSESYEQYF. The CDR3 nucleotides are TGTGCCAGCAGCTTGAGCGAATCCTACGAGCAGTACTTC.

The chain recombines TRBV7-9 with TRBJ2-7, with D maybe TRBD1 (6 bases). CDR1 is SEHNR, CDR2 FQNEAQ, per germline (reference sequence). V lost 5 bases, J lost 4 bases, and 12 bases lay in between. CDR3 length: 13 residues. CDR3 bases: TGTGCCAGCAGCGACACACAGGGTTACGAGCAGTACTTC. Its protein product is CASSDTQGYEQYF.

The V call is TRBV2, the J call TRBJ2-7, with 9 bases lining up with TRBD2. Germline assignment: CDR1 SNHLY and CDR2 FYNNEI. This CDR3 comprises 13 residues. V shed 6 bases, J shed 4 bases, and the junction held 4 bases outside the gene matches. The CDR3 loop reads CASRTSGVYEQYF. Written as DNA, the CDR3 is TGTGCCAGCAGGACTAGCGGCGTTTACGAGCAGTACTTC.

This clonotype was observed a few times. The chain combines TRBV7-9 with TRBJ1-1; no reliable D call. CDR1 is SEHNR and CDR2 is FQNEAQ in the germline V gene (reference sequence). This CDR3 is 11 amino acids long. Between the trimmed V and J ends, which lost 3 bases and 3 bases, there was a span of 2 bases. In DNA form, the CDR3 reads TGTGCCAGCAGCTTTGACACTGAAGCTTTCTTT. This encodes CASSFDTEAFF. The full variable domain, its missing parts supplied by reference TRBV7-9 and TRBJ1-1, is DTGVSQNPRHKITKRGQNVTFRCDPISEHNRLYWYRQTLGQGPEFLTYFQNEAQLEKSRLLSDRFSAERPKGSFSTLEIQRTEQGDSAMYLCASSFDTEAFFGQGTRLTVV.

This clonotype came up many times. This chain uses TRBV19 with TRBJ1-1; D ambiguous. Trimming stripped 3 bases from V and 4 bases from J, with 9 bases between. The CDR3 consists of 13 residues. The germline V gene has CDR1 LNHDA and CDR2 SQIVND (reference sequence). Here the CDR3 reads CASSIARTTEAFF. DNA for the CDR3: TGTGCCAGTAGTATCGCACGGACCACTGAAGCTTTCTTT.

This chain links TRBV7-7 with TRBJ2-5, with 8 bases identical to TRBD2. Germline V gives CDR1 SSHAT, CDR2 FNYEAQ (reference sequence). CDR3 size: 13 residues. The CDR3 spells CASGTSGGETQYF. The CDR3 DNA sequence: TGTGCTAGCGGGACTAGTGGGGGAGAGACCCAGTACTTC.

V is TRBV20-1 and J is TRBJ2-3, with 14 bases that match TRBD2. The V and J ends lost 0 bases and 2 bases, in that order; junction bases with no gene match: 4. This CDR3 has 17 residues. CDR1 and CDR2 (germline): DFQATT, SNEGSKA (reference sequence). CDR3 in DNA: TGCAGTGCTAGAGATCTGACTAGCGGGGGGGACACAGATACGCAGTATTTT. It codes for CSARDLTSGGDTDTQYF.

The genes are TRBV20-1 and TRBJ1-5, with TRBD1 matching 7 bases. V lost 1 base, J lost 6 bases, and 9 bases stayed unmatched. Looked up from germline, CDR1 is DFQATT and CDR2 is SNEGSKA (reference sequence). CDR3 size: 15 residues. The CDR3 protein is CSARVLAGGRQPQHF. The CDR3 bases are TGCAGTGCTAGAGTTTTGGCAGGGGGGCGTCAGCCCCAGCATTTT.

As for this clonotype: One end of the junction does not line up with germline, which may come from a read error. The CDR3, as DNA: TGCAGCGCTGACTATATAGACTACAAGCAGTACTTC. Protein sequence: CSADYIDYKQYF. This sequence joins TRBV20-1 and TRBJ2-7; a possible D gene is TRBD2 (5 bases). From germline, CDR1 is DFQATT and CDR2 SNEGSKA (reference sequence). This CDR3 is built from 12 residues.

The chain has TRBV19 and TRBJ2-5; D tentatively reads TRBD1 or TRBD2 (5 bases each). The CDR3 contains 15 residues. Germline V gives CDR1 LNHDA, CDR2 SQIVND (reference sequence). The V end was cut by 3 bases, the J end by 4 bases, with 15 bases between. CDR3 bases: TGTGCCAGTAGTATCCCCGGGACGATGGGAGAGACCCAGTACTTC. Encoded protein: CASSIPGTMGETQYF.

The chain joins TRBV5-1 to TRBJ1-4; D perhaps matches TRBD1 (5 bases). Germline assignment: CDR1 SGHRS and CDR2 YFSETQ. V lost 4 bases and J lost 3, with 10 bases in between. There are 14 residues in the CDR3. Here the CDR3 DNA reads TGCGCCAGCAGCCTGGACATGTCTAATGAAAAACTGTTTTTT. It is translated as CASSLDMSNEKLFF. Full variable domain (outside the CDR3, taken from reference TRBV5-1 and TRBJ1-4): KAGVTQTPRYLIKTRGQQVTLSCSPISGHRSVSWYQQTPGQGLQFLFEYFSETQRNKGNFPGRFSGRQFSNSRSEMNVSTLELGDSALYLCASSLDMSNEKLFFGSGTQLSVL.

The J gene is TRBJ2-2, the V gene TRBV11-1, with 12 bases lining up with TRBD2. There are 16 residues in the CDR3. V shed 3 bases and J 5 bases; nucleotides not matched to a gene: 4. Germline CDR1 reads SGHAT; CDR2 reads FQDESV (reference sequence). The CDR3 loop reads CASSLTSGGPTGELFF. CDR3 sequence (DNA): TGTGCCAGCAGCTTGACTAGCGGGGGCCCAACCGGGGAGCTGTTTTTT. Full variable domain (outside the CDR3, taken from reference TRBV11-1 and TRBJ2-2): EAEVAQSPRYKITEKSQAVAFWCDPISGHATLYWYRQILGQGPELLVQFQDESVVDDSQLPKDRFSAERLKGVDSTLKIQPAELGDSAMYLCASSLTSGGPTGELFFGEGSRLTVL.

This chain links TRBV4-2 with TRBJ2-3, with 11 bases lining up with TRBD2. This CDR3 has 18 amino acids. The V gene's germline CDR1 is LGHNA and CDR2 YNFKEQ. V was pared by 4 bases and J by 4 bases, with 13 bases of the junction left unmatched. CDR3 bases: TGTGCCAGCAGCCGAATCTTGGGGAGGACTAGCGGGCCAGATACGCAGTATTTT. Encoded protein: CASSRILGRTSGPDTQYF.

This clonotype was recorded only once. The chain combines TRBV10-3 with TRBJ1-2; D not resolved. Germline V lookup: CDR1 ENHRY, CDR2 SYGVKD. Trimming stripped 4 bases from V and 0 bases from J, with 6 bases between. The CDR3 totals 13 residues. The CDR3 DNA is TGTGCCATCAGTGCGGCAGCTAACTATGGCTACACCTTC. Amino acid sequence: CAISAAANYGYTF.

The chain is built from TRBV11-2 and TRBJ1-4; unclear D gene. V lost 2 bases to trimming and J lost 4 bases, with 20 bases between them. The CDR3 consists of 18 residues. Germline CDR1 is SGHAT and CDR2 is FQNNGV. CDR3 residues: CASSLSPRAKDGNEKLFF. CDR3 bases: TGTGCCAGCAGCTTATCACCTAGGGCAAAAGATGGTAATGAAAAACTGTTTTTT.

In this sample, this clonotype turned up a few times. This chain links TRBV10-2 with TRBJ2-7; TRBD2 aligns across 8 bases. Looked up from germline, CDR1 is WSHSY and CDR2 is SAAADI. V lost 6 bases and J lost 3; bases outside the gene matches: 7. This CDR3 contains 14 residues. The CDR3 DNA sequence: TGCGCCAGCAGAGTTAGCGGGGCTAGCTACGAGCAGTACTTC. This encodes CASRVSGASYEQYF.

The chain joins TRBV2 to TRBJ1-6; no firm D call. The CDR3 runs 15 residues. The germline V gene has CDR1 SNHLY and CDR2 FYNNEI. V lost 1 base and J 9 bases, leaving 13 bases between the germline ends. CDR3 coding DNA: TGTGCCAGCAGTGAAGGTTGGGTGGAAAGTTCACCCCTCCACTTT. This sequence encodes CASSEGWVESSPLHF.